The 13 T cell receptor beta chains below come from one sample, sequenced in a study of T cells in women clearing cervical HPV infection. Some clones are missing from TCRdb's copy, which holds only in-frame ones; the method was immunoSEQ multiplex PCR. The table lists roughly 23,000 clones, with under 6.5% in the top ten. Specimen: blood buffy coat. Source of these receptors: a woman between 18 and 70 years old with a cervical HPV16 infection that either progressed to CIN3+ or cleared (not recorded which).

On this clone itself: The sequenced fragment ends 3 residues before the CDR3 boundary, so the rest is inferred from the germline J gene. The chain is built from TRBV19 and TRBJ2-7; possible D gene TRBD2, 6 bases. Trimming removed 5 bases at V and 0 bases at J, with 17 bases between. Germline V lookup: CDR1 LNHDA, CDR2 SQIVND (reference sequence). The CDR3 has 16 amino acids. The CDR3: CASSAHANGGSYEQYF. The covered CDR3 bases are TGTGCCAGTAGTGCCCACGCTAACGGGGGCTCCTACGAG.

Comments on this clone: The CDR3 end falls 3 residues outside the read, so it is completed with the germline J gene. The V and J genes are TRBV5-1 and TRBJ2-7, with a weak D call TRBD1 (6 bases). Per germline, CDR1 SGHRS and CDR2 YFSETQ. The CDR3 runs to 13 residues. The germline V and J ends were trimmed by 5 bases and 0 bases, with 9 bases remaining between them. The CDR3 is CASRQGLSYEQYF. Partial CDR3 DNA: TGCGCCAGCAGGCAGGGGCTCTCCTACGAG. The full variable domain, completed using reference TRBV5-1 and TRBJ2-7, is KAGVTQTPRYLIKTRGQQVTLSCSPISGHRSVSWYQQTPGQGLQFLFEYFSETQRNKGNFPGRFSGRQFSNSRSEMNVSTLELGDSALYLCASRQGLSYEQYFGPGTRLTVT.

On this clone: The read stops 3 residues short of the end of the CDR3; the missing end is completed from the germline J gene. The chain has TRBV9 and TRBJ2-7; D remains ambiguous. V gave up 0 bases and J gave up 3 bases, with 13 bases separating them. Per the germline V gene, CDR1 is SGDLS and CDR2 is YYNGEE. The CDR3 is 15 amino acids. The CDR3: CASSVDQNPFYEQYF. The CDR3 bases that were read are TGTGCCAGCAGCGTAGACCAGAACCCGTTCTACGAG.

As regards this clone: Read data end 3 residues before the CDR3 end; the end is taken from the germline J gene. The V call is TRBV6-2 or TRBV6-3, the J call TRBJ2-5; 9 bases map to TRBD2. The CDR3 sequence is 15 residues long. Looked up from germline, CDR1 is MNHEY and CDR2 is SVGEGT. The ends lost 4 bases at V and 5 bases at J; junction bases unmatched: 8. The CDR3 DNA, read in part, is TGTGCCAGCAGTTCTACGGGACTAGCCCAGGAGACC. It specifies CASSSTGLAQET. The whole CDR3 sequence reads CASSSTGLAQETQYF.

This chain's CDR3 is CAISYRENTGELFF. The DNA read from the CDR3 is TGTGCCATCAGTTACAGGGAGAACACCGGGGAG. The chain uses TRBV10-3 and TRBJ2-2, with D perhaps matching TRBD1 (6 bases). Coverage ceases 3 residues before the CDR3 finishes, and the germline J gene fills in the end. The CDR3 is 14 amino acids. Germline assignment: CDR1 ENHRY and CDR2 SYGVKD. Trimming removed 5 bases at V and 1 base at J, with 8 bases between.

Regarding this clone: The observed sequence ends 3 residues before the CDR3 terminus, with the missing tail filled in from the germline J gene. This chain joins TRBV5-4 and TRBJ1-3; TRBD1 is a possible D gene (6 bases). The CDR3 has 15 amino acids. Trimming took 3 bases from V and 2 from J, leaving 12 bases between them. CDR1 and CDR2 (germline): SGHNT, YYREEE (reference sequence). CDR3 DNA, as far as it was read: TGTGCCAGCAGCTGGGGCGGGGGCCCTGGAAACACC. As protein: CASSWGGGPGNT. From start to end, the CDR3 is CASSWGGGPGNTIYF. Based on the CDR3 plus reference TRBV5-4 and TRBJ1-3, the full variable domain is ETGVTQSPTHLIKTRGQQVTLRCSSQSGHNTVSWYQQALGQGPQFIFQYYREEENGRGNFPPRFSGLQFPNYSSELNVNALELDDSALYLCASSWGGGPGNTIYFGEGSWLTVV.

Details on this clone: The read is 3 residues too short to cover the CDR3 end, so that end is filled in from the germline J gene. This chain joins TRBV19 and TRBJ2-7; the match to TRBD1 covers 9 bases. V lost 6 bases to trimming and J lost 5 bases; unmatched junction nucleotides: 8. This CDR3 comprises 14 residues. From germline, CDR1 is LNHDA and CDR2 SQIVND (reference sequence). CDR3 sequence reads: CASRPGQGFHEQYF. The CDR3 DNA, read in part, is TGTGCCAGTAGACCGGGACAGGGTTTTCACGAG.

A remark on this clone: The read ends 3 residues shy of where the CDR3 ends; the end is completed using the germline J gene. The chain is built from TRBV18 and TRBJ1-5, with 7 bases that match TRBD1. V trimming: 5 bases; J trimming: 0 bases; junction bases outside the gene matches: 7. CDR3 length: 16 residues. The germline V gene has CDR1 KGHSH and CDR2 LQKENI. Partial CDR3 DNA: TGTGCCAGCTCAGCAGCAACAGGGGATAGCAATCAGCCC. Protein sequence: CASSAATGDSNQP. The full CDR3 sequence reads CASSAATGDSNQPQHF.

As regards this clone: The CDR3 end lies 3 residues beyond the end of the read and is filled in from the germline J gene. V is TRBV5-1 and J is TRBJ2-5; TRBD2 aligns across 9 bases. The germline gives CDR1 SGHRS, CDR2 YFSETQ. Trimming took 4 bases from V and 4 from J; bases not matched to a gene: 8. CDR3 length equals 15 residues. CDR3 protein: CASSPIAGEAETQYF. The DNA read from the CDR3 is TGCGCCAGCAGCCCGATAGCGGGGGAAGCAGAGACC. Full variable domain (outside the CDR3, taken from reference TRBV5-1 and TRBJ2-5): KAGVTQTPRYLIKTRGQQVTLSCSPISGHRSVSWYQQTPGQGLQFLFEYFSETQRNKGNFPGRFSGRQFSNSRSEMNVSTLELGDSALYLCASSPIAGEAETQYFGPGTRLLVL.

Concerning this clone: The read is 3 residues too short to cover the CDR3 end, so that end is filled in from the germline J gene. The V and J genes are TRBV19 and TRBJ1-4; D might be TRBD1 (6 bases). CDR1 and CDR2 (germline): LNHDA, SQIVND (reference sequence). The V end lost 5 bases, the J end lost 8 bases, and 15 bases lay between the germline ends. CDR3 length: 14 amino acids. CDR3 bases read: TGTGCCAGTAGTCCCGGGACATATCAGGAAAAA. It codes for CASSPGTYQEK. The complete CDR3 protein is CASSPGTYQEKLFF. The full variable domain, completed using reference TRBV19 and TRBJ1-4, is DGGITQSPKYLFRKEGQNVTLSCEQNLNHDAMYWYRQDPGQGLRLIYYSQIVNDFQKGDIAEGYSVSREKKESFPLTVTSAQKNPTAFYLCASSPGTYQEKLFFGSGTQLSVL.

The CDR3 spells CASSRPGQGEEKLFF. The CDR3 DNA, read in part, is TGTGCCAGCAGCCGACCTGGACAGGGAGAAGAAAAA. V gene TRBV6-2 or TRBV6-3 combines with J gene TRBJ1-4; 8 nucleotides line up with TRBD1. The read is 3 residues too short to cover the CDR3 end, so that end is filled in from the germline J gene. This CDR3 region has 15 residues. Germline V CDR1 and CDR2: MNHEY, SVGEGT. V was pared by 6 bases and J by 8 bases, with 11 bases of the junction left unmatched.

For this clone: The DNA ends 3 residues before the CDR3 does, and the rest of the CDR3 is filled in from the germline J gene. This sequence joins TRBV18 and TRBJ1-2; 7 positions match TRBD1. From germline, CDR1 is KGHSH and CDR2 LQKENI. The CDR3 has 14 amino acids. The CDR3 reads CASSGTERAYDYTF. CDR3 DNA (partial): TGTGCCAGCTCCGGGACAGAAAGAGCCTACGAC. Full variable domain (rest looked up from reference TRBV18 and TRBJ1-2): NAGVMQNPRHLVRRRGQEARLRCSPMKGHSHVYWYRQLPEEGLKFMVYLQKENIIDESGMPKERFSAEFPKEGPSILRIQQVVRGDSAAYFCASSGTERAYDYTFGSGTRLTVV.

In regard to this clone: The missing CDR3 end, 3 residues past where the read stops, is filled in from the germline J gene. J is TRBJ1-3 and V is TRBV7-8, with D perhaps matching TRBD1 (6 bases). There are 15 residues in the CDR3. Germline V gene lookup returns CDR1 SGHVS and CDR2 FQNEAQ. V was cut by 5 bases and J by 0 bases, with 11 bases left in between. The CDR3 loop is CASSRDRSSGNTIYF. The DNA read from the CDR3 is TGTGCCAGCAGCCGAGACAGGTCCTCTGGAAACACC.